This TCR beta chain is from a study of blood T cell repertoires in COVID-19 (dated by TCRdb to 2018 to 2021). For the wider study: Samples covering the acute and convalescent phases of COVID-19 were provided by collaborators in the United States, Italy and Spain. A freely available public database, intended as a resource for researchers studying the immune response to SARS-CoV-2, is where the repertoires were released. Where available, HLA class I and class II types were taken from metadata supplied by the sample provider and were not determined by assay-based typing. Deeply sampled blood TCRbeta repertoires from subjects exposed to, actively infected with, or recovered from COVID-19 were included in the dataset. Samples came from the ongoing ImmuneRACE study (first 160 participants) plus 1,254 subjects from 6 global collaborators. The material from the prospective study consisted of cDNA or gDNA derived from T cells, B-cell-depleted T cells, or PBMCs. A de-identified subject ID, COVID-19 status, age in years and sex were almost always included in the sample metadata. On the study overall, not on this receptor specifically: How much clinical and demographic metadata was included differed by source and by participant, and the metadata was provided uncurated.

CDR1 and CDR2, looked up from the germline V gene (reference sequence), are SEHNR and FQNEAQ. The CDR3 measures 13 amino acids from cysteine to phenylalanine. The sequence is cut down to CDR3 DNA, 39 bases in frame from base 1. V loses 2 bases of germline sequence and J loses 1 base, and the interval between the two ends is 5 bases. The collaborating institutions used their own protocols to collect whole blood in K2EDTA tubes. For TCRbeta analysis, collaborator samples were shipped as frozen whole blood, as isolated PBMCs, or as DNA extracted from either sample type. About this clone itself: The clone's antigen remains unknown. Base quality data are lacking; no much larger clone is found one base away. Other DNA sequences from this sample encode an identical CDR3 as well.

TCRbeta CDR3 regions were amplified from genomic DNA using the immunoSEQ Assay, a bias-controlled multiplex PCR. The study's own analysis went as follows. The number of nucleated cells in each sample was estimated by amplification of reference gene primers within the assay. To quantify the absolute abundance of each unique TCRbeta CDR3 rearrangement, sequence reads were collapsed and filtered. For each sample, productive Simpson clonality was calculated as the square root of Simpson's diversity index across productive rearrangements. Imported from immuneACCESS, the table was reduced by TCRdb to in-frame sequences with V and J called. These copies leave out some clones; in studies compared against another copy, an unresolved V gene accounts for under half, and the cause of the remainder is not known. The V and J calls and the clone size are those of that table, but D and trimming were determined from the DNA. A total of hundreds of thousands of clones appear in this sample, less than 90% of them only once. Jointly, the top ten make up under 3% of the sample.

The sequencing input was peripheral blood. This clonotype originated in a woman aged 70 to 79 with active or convalescent COVID-19. This chain is built from TRBV7-9 and TRBJ1-1; TRBD1 is a weak D gene call, 5 bases matching. The CDR3 protein sequence reads: CASSLQGNTEAFF. The DNA sequence follows: TGTGCCAGCAGCTTACAGGGGAACACTGAAGCTTTCTTT.